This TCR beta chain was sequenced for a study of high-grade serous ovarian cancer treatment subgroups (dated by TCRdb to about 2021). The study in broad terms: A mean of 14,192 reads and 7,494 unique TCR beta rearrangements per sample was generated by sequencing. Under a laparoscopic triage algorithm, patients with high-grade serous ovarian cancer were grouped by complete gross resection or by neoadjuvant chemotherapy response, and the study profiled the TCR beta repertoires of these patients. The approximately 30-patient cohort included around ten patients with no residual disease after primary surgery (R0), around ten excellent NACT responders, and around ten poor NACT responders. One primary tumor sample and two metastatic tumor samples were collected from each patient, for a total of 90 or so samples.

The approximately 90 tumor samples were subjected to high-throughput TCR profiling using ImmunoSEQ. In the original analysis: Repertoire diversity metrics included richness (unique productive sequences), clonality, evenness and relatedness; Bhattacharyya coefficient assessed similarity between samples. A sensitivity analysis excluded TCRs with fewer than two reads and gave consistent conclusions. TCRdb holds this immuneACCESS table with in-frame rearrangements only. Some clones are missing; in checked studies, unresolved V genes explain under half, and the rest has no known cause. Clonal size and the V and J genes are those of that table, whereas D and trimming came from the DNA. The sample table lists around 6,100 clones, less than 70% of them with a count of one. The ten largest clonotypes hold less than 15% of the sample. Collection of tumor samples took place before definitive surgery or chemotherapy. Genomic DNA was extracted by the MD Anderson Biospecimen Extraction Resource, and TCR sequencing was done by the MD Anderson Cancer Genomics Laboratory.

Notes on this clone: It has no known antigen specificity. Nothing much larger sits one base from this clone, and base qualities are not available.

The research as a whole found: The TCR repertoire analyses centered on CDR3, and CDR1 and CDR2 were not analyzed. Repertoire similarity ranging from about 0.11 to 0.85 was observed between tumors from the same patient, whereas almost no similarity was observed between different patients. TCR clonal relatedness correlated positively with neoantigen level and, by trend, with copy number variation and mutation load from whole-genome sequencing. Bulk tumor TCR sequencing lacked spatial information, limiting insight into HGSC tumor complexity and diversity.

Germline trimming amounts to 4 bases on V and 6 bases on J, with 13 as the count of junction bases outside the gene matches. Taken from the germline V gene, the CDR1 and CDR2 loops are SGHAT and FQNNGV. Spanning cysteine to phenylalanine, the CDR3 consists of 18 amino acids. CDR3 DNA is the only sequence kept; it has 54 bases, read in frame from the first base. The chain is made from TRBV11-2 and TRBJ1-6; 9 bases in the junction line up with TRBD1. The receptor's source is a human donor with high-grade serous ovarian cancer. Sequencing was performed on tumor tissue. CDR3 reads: CASSSGIGTGKGNSPLHF. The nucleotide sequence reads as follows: TGTGCCAGCAGCTCAGGCATTGGGACAGGGAAGGGTAATTCACCCCTCCACTTT. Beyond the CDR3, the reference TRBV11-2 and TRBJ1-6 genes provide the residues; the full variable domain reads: EAGVAQSPRYKIIEKRQSVAFWCNPISGHATLYWYQQILGQGPKLLIQFQNNGVVDDSQLPKDRFSAERLKGVDSTLKIQPAKLEDSAVYLCASSSGIGTGKGNSPLHFGNGTRLTVT.